A selection of T cell receptor beta chains follows, all from one sample in a study of blood T cell repertoires in COVID-19. Sequencing was performed with immunoSEQ multiplex PCR; in TCRdb, only in-frame clones are kept and a portion is missing. Altogether about 59,000 clones are present, about 73% being singletons, with the ten largest covering around 13%. Sequencing was performed on peripheral blood. The receptor source for this set is a woman aged 70-85 years with acute or convalescent COVID-19. CDR3s include the opening cysteine and the closing phenylalanine or tryptophan. A D gene is named only where the DNA matches it firmly. Some rows have no size entry. The others give once, few or many, or a class for an expanded clone.

j_call | d_call | v_call | clone_size | cdr3_length | cdr3_aa | cdr3_nt
TRBJ2-1 | TRBD1 | TRBV7-9 | - | 17 | CASSFTGTAVSYNEQFF | TGTGCCAGCAGCTTCACCGGGACAGCCGTCTCCTACAATGAGCAGTTCTTC
TRBJ2-7 | - | TRBV4-1 | few | 15 | CASSSPQRGHYEQYF | TGCGCCAGCAGCTCTCCCCAGCGGGGACACTACGAGCAGTACTTC
TRBJ1-3 | - | TRBV5-1 | - | 17 | CASSLKGGNLAGNTIYF | TGCGCCAGCAGCTTGAAAGGGGGAAACTTAGCTGGAAACACCATATATTTT
TRBJ1-4 | - | TRBV15 | - | 15 | CATSRDSGNNEKLFF | TGTGCCACCAGCAGAGATTCAGGGAACAATGAAAAACTGTTTTTT
TRBJ1-2 | TRBD1 | TRBV5-1 | - | 14 | CASSLEGADYGYTF | TGCGCCAGCAGCTTAGAGGGGGCGGACTATGGCTACACCTTC
TRBJ2-6 | - | TRBV15 | - | 16 | CATSRGRGLGANVLTF | TGTGCCACCAGCAGAGGGAGGGGGCTAGGGGCCAACGTCCTGACTTTC
TRBJ1-5 | - | TRBV19 | few | 17 | CASSTPTTRASNQPQHF | TGTGCCAGTAGTACACCGACCACGCGGGCGAGCAATCAGCCCCAGCATTTT
TRBJ2-7 | - | TRBV6-1 | - | 17 | CASSERSGGDRTYEQYF | TGTGCCAGCAGTGAAAGGAGTGGCGGGGACAGAACTTACGAGCAGTACTTC
TRBJ2-2 | TRBD2 | TRBV9 | few | 16 | CASSVEGGEGTGELFF | TGTGCCAGCAGCGTAGAGGGCGGGGAGGGCACCGGGGAGCTGTTTTTT
TRBJ1-2 | TRBD1 | TRBV5-4 | - | 13 | CASSQDRAYGYTF | TGTGCCAGCAGCCAGGACAGGGCCTATGGCTACACCTTC
TRBJ2-7 | - | TRBV7-3 | - | 14 | CASSPPDFPYEQYF | TGTGCCAGCAGCCCGCCCGACTTCCCCTACGAGCAGTACTTC
TRBJ1-4 | - | TRBV30 | - | 14 | CAWTRTEFNEKLFF | TGTGCCTGGACTAGGACAGAATTTAATGAAAAACTGTTTTTT
TRBJ1-1 | TRBD1 | TRBV5-1 | - | 15 | CASSYIPGQGGEAFF | TGCGCCAGCAGCTACATTCCGGGACAGGGCGGCGAAGCTTTCTTT
TRBJ1-2 | TRBD1 | TRBV19 | - | 15 | CASWPRQGAGGGYTF | TGTGCCAGTTGGCCTCGACAGGGGGCCGGTGGAGGCTACACCTTC
TRBJ1-6 | TRBD1 | TRBV19 | - | 14 | CASRKQGAISPLHF | TGTGCCAGTAGGAAACAGGGGGCAATCTCACCCCTCCACTTT
TRBJ2-3 | TRBD2 | TRBV11-2 | - | 15 | CASSLGGQSTDTQYF | TGTGCCAGCAGCTTGGGAGGGCAAAGCACAGATACGCAGTATTTT
TRBJ1-4 | - | TRBV6-6 | - | 14 | CASVRGQRREKLFF | TGTGCCAGCGTTCGTGGACAGAGGAGGGAAAAACTGTTTTTT
TRBJ2-3 | - | TRBV5-8 | - | 17 | CASSRTERAGSTDTQYF | TGTGCCAGCAGCCGAACCGAGAGGGCGGGGAGCACAGATACGCAGTATTTT
TRBJ1-5 | TRBD1 | TRBV20-1 | - | 14 | CSASQTGGNQPQHF | TGCAGTGCTAGTCAGACAGGGGGCAATCAGCCCCAGCATTTT
TRBJ2-4 | - | TRBV6-1 | - | 16 | CASSEGFSGDRDIQYF | TGTGCCAGCAGTGAAGGGTTTTCAGGGGACCGAGACATTCAGTACTTC
TRBJ2-3 | - | TRBV5-4 | - | 15 | CASSSSRISTDTQYF | TGTGCCAGCAGCTCCTCCCGTATTAGCACAGATACGCAGTATTTT
TRBJ1-6 | - | TRBV6-5 | few | 14 | CAASNGQGGSPLHF | TGTGCCGCCAGCAATGGACAAGGCGGTTCACCCCTCCACTTT
TRBJ1-1 | - | TRBV9 | few | 14 | CASSPYLGSTEAFF | TGTGCCAGCAGCCCTTACCTAGGATCCACTGAAGCTTTCTTT
TRBJ1-1 | - | TRBV5-8 | - | 15 | CASSSRVLMNTEAFF | TGTGCCAGCAGCTCGAGAGTGCTGATGAACACTGAAGCTTTCTTT
TRBJ1-2 | TRBD1 | TRBV3-1/TRBV3-2 | - | 16 | CASSQAGGADNYGYTF | TGTGCCAGCAGCCAAGCAGGGGGCGCGGATAACTATGGCTACACCTTC
TRBJ1-1 | TRBD1 | TRBV10-3 | few | 14 | CAIRSGTGDTEAFF | TGTGCCATCAGGTCCGGGACAGGGGACACTGAAGCTTTCTTT
TRBJ2-1 | - | TRBV6-5 | - | 14 | CASSFISLYNEQFF | TGTGCCAGCAGTTTCATATCACTATACAATGAGCAGTTCTTC
TRBJ1-1 | - | TRBV4-1 | - | 14 | CASSHQSLNTEAFF | TGCGCCAGCAGCCACCAGTCCCTGAACACTGAAGCTTTCTTT
TRBJ1-4 | TRBD1 | TRBV30 | - | 15 | CAWRGTAATNEKLFF | TGTGCCTGGCGTGGGACAGCTGCAACTAATGAAAAACTGTTTTTT
TRBJ1-1 | - | TRBV18 | - | 14 | CASSLGTLNTEAFF | TGTGCCAGCTCGCTAGGGACACTGAACACTGAAGCTTTCTTT
TRBJ2-1 | - | TRBV27 | - | 12 | CASSRGSNEQFF | TGTGCCAGCAGTCGGGGGTCCAATGAGCAGTTCTTC
TRBJ1-5 | - | TRBV24-1 | - | 15 | CATSDNWGGEEPQHF | TGTGCCACCAGTGATAATTGGGGGGGCGAAGAGCCCCAGCATTTT
TRBJ1-5 | - | TRBV7-3 | few | 12 | CAPEGSNQPQHF | TGTGCCCCGGAGGGAAGCAATCAGCCCCAGCATTTT
TRBJ1-3 | TRBD1 | TRBV3-1/TRBV3-2 | once | 14 | CASSRQGSGNTIYF | TGTGCCAGCAGCCGACAGGGTTCGGGAAACACCATATATTTT
TRBJ2-4 | - | TRBV14 | - | 15 | CASSQIQGGKNIQYF | TGTGCCAGCAGCCAAATACAGGGCGGCAAAAACATTCAGTACTTC
TRBJ1-5 | - | TRBV7-9 | - | 15 | CASSLGDPERQPQHF | TGTGCCAGCAGCTTAGGTGACCCCGAGAGGCAGCCCCAGCATTTT
TRBJ2-7 | - | TRBV19 | - | 15 | CASSITGSGGYEQYF | TGTGCCAGTAGTATTACAGGGAGTGGAGGATACGAGCAGTACTTC
TRBJ2-1 | - | TRBV6-5 | - | 15 | CASSSLQPYYNEQFF | TGTGCCAGCAGTTCTCTACAGCCATACTACAATGAGCAGTTCTTC
TRBJ2-5 | TRBD1 | TRBV7-9 | - | 12 | CASSLGDRGQYF | TGTGCCAGCAGCTTAGGTGACAGGGGCCAGTACTTC
TRBJ1-2 | - | TRBV5-4 | - | 13 | CASSLRPGDGYTF | TGTGCCAGCAGTCTCAGACCCGGGGATGGCTACACCTTC
TRBJ1-4 | - | TRBV2 | - | 13 | CASRPRVGEKLFF | TGTGCCAGCAGGCCTCGGGTCGGAGAAAAACTGTTTTTT
TRBJ2-1 | - | TRBV5-1 | - | 17 | CASSLAGTPSSYNEQFF | TGCGCCAGCAGCTTAGCCGGGACACCGAGCTCCTACAATGAGCAGTTCTTC
TRBJ2-5 | TRBD2 | TRBV5-6 | - | 16 | CASSLISGLAGETQYF | TGTGCCAGCAGCCTCATTTCGGGACTAGCGGGAGAGACCCAGTACTTC
TRBJ2-3 | TRBD2 | TRBV2 | - | 14 | CASIEGGYTDTQYF | TGTGCCAGCATCGAGGGAGGGTACACAGATACGCAGTATTTT
TRBJ1-2 | - | TRBV5-6 | - | 15 | CASSPVTERNYGYTF | TGTGCCAGCAGTCCCGTGACCGAGAGGAACTATGGCTACACCTTC
TRBJ1-4 | TRBD1 | TRBV7-6 | - | 14 | CASRKQGAGEKLFF | TGTGCCAGCAGAAAACAGGGGGCTGGGGAAAAACTGTTTTTT
TRBJ1-2 | TRBD1 | TRBV4-2 | once | 16 | CASSQDGGTANYGYTF | TGTGCCAGCAGCCAAGATGGTGGGACAGCCAACTATGGCTACACCTTC
TRBJ1-1 | - | TRBV19 | once | 15 | CASSSNRETNTEAFF | TGTGCCAGTAGTTCAAACAGGGAGACGAACACTGAAGCTTTCTTT
TRBJ1-5 | - | TRBV7-8 | - | 16 | CASSLALGTGNQPQHF | TGTGCCAGCAGCTTAGCATTAGGTACAGGCAATCAGCCCCAGCATTTT
TRBJ2-3 | TRBD2 | TRBV5-4 | once | 17 | CASSPGTSGLHKVAQYF | TGTGCCAGCAGCCCCGGGACTAGCGGCCTACATAAGGTGGCGCAGTATTTT
TRBJ2-5 | - | TRBV3-1/TRBV3-2 | once | 13 | CASRLTGQETQYF | TGTGCCAGCAGACTTACAGGGCAAGAGACCCAGTACTTC
TRBJ2-1 | - | TRBV11-2 | - | 10 | CASSHNEQFF | TGTGCCAGCAGCCATAATGAGCAGTTCTTC
TRBJ2-7 | - | TRBV21-1 | - | 17 | CASSKGSEAELTYEQYF | TGTGCCAGCAGCAAAGGTTCGGAGGCAGAACTCACCTACGAGCAGTACTTC
TRBJ1-2 | - | TRBV3-1/TRBV3-2 | - | 14 | CASSHRGPAYGYTF | TGTGCCAGCAGCCACAGGGGTCCGGCATATGGCTACACCTTC
TRBJ2-2 | TRBD2 | TRBV7-6 | - | 17 | CASSPKGLAGFTGELFF | TGTGCCAGCAGCCCTAAGGGACTAGCGGGGTTCACCGGGGAGCTGTTTTTT
TRBJ1-6 | TRBD1 | TRBV6-5 | once | 15 | CASSRARGQDSPLHF | TGTGCCAGCAGCCGGGCGAGGGGGCAGGATTCACCCCTCCACTTT
TRBJ2-3 | TRBD2 | TRBV2 | - | 16 | CASSESPSGGADTQYF | TGTGCCAGCAGTGAATCACCTAGCGGGGGGGCAGATACGCAGTATTTT
TRBJ1-2 | TRBD1 | TRBV6-1 | - | 15 | CASSEAPTGHYGYTF | TGTGCCAGCAGTGAAGCACCGACAGGGCACTATGGCTACACCTTC
TRBJ1-6 | TRBD1 | TRBV5-1 | - | 15 | CASSLEGQGRSPLHF | TGCGCCAGCAGCTTGGAGGGACAGGGCCGCTCACCCCTCCACTTT
TRBJ2-3 | TRBD2 | TRBV5-1 | few | 16 | CASSSGSSGGTDTQYF | TGCGCCAGCAGCTCCGGCTCGAGCGGGGGCACAGATACGCAGTATTTT